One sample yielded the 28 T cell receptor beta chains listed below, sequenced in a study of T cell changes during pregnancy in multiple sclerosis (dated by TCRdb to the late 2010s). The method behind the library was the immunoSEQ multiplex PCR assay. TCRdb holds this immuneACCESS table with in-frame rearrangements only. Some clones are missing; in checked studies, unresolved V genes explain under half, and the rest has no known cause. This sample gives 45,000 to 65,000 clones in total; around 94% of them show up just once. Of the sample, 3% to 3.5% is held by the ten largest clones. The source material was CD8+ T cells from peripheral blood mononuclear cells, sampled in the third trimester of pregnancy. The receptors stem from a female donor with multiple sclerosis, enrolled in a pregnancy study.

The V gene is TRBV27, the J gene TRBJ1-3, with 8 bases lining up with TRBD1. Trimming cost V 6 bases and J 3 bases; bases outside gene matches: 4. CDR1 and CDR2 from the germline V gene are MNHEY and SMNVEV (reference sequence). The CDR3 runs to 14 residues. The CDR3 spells CASRPGGYGNTIYF. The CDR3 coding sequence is TGTGCCAGCAGGCCAGGGGGCTATGGAAACACCATATATTTT.

CDR3 sequence reads: CASGLRVDGTEAFF. The CDR3, as DNA: TGTGCTAGTGGCCTCAGGGTAGACGGTACTGAAGCTTTCTTT. This chain uses TRBV12-5 with TRBJ1-1, with D tentatively TRBD1 (5 bases). V was cut by 6 bases and J by 5 bases, with 16 bases left in between. The CDR3 consists of 14 residues. The germline V gene encodes CDR1 LGHNT and CDR2 FRNRAP. The full variable domain, completed using reference TRBV12-5 and TRBJ1-1, is DARVTQTPRHKVTEMGQEVTMRCQPILGHNTVFWYRQTMMQGLELLAYFRNRAPLDDSGMPKDRFSAEMPDATLATLKIQPSEPRDSAVYFCASGLRVDGTEAFFGQGTRLTVV.

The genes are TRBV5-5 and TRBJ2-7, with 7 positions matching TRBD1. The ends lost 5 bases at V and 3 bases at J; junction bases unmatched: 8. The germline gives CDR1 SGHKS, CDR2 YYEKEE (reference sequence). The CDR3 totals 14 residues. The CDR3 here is CASRSGRGNYEQYF. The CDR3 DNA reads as TGTGCCAGCAGGTCCGGCAGGGGGAACTACGAGCAGTACTTC. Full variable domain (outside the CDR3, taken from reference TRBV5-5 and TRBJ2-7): DAGVTQSPTHLIKTRGQQVTLRCSPISGHKSVSWYQQVLGQGPQFIFQYYEKEERGRGNFPDRFSARQFPNYSSELNVNALLLGDSALYLCASRSGRGNYEQYFGPGTRLTVT.

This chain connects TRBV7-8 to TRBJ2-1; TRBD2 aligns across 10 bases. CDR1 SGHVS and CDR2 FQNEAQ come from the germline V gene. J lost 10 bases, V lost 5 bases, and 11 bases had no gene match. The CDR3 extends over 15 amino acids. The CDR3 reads CASSRQAGGPNEQFF. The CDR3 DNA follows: TGTGCCAGCAGCCGACAAGCGGGAGGGCCAAACGAGCAGTTCTTC.

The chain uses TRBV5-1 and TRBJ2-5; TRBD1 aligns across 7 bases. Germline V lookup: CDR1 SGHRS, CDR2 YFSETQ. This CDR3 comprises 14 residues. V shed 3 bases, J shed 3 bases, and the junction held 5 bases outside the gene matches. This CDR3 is CASSSYRGKETQYF. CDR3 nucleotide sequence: TGCGCCAGCAGCTCCTACAGGGGTAAAGAGACCCAGTACTTC.

CDR3 loop: CASSLATGQVQKVELFF. CDR3 DNA: TGTGCCAGCAGCTTAGCGACGGGACAGGTCCAAAAGGTGGAGCTGTTTTTT. The V gene is TRBV7-8, the J gene TRBJ2-2; 8 bases fit TRBD1. Germline V gene lookup returns CDR1 SGHVS and CDR2 FQNEAQ. CDR3 length: 17 amino acids. The V segment lost 0 bases and the J segment 10 bases; nucleotides outside the gene matches: 13.

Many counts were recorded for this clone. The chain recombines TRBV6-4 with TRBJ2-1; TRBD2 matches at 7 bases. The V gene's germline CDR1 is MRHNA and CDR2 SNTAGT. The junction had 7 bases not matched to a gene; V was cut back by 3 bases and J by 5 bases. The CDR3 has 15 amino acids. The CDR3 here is CASSEAASGNNEQFF. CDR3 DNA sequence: TGTGCCAGCAGTGAGGCGGCTAGCGGAAACAATGAGCAGTTCTTC.

The CDR3 loop is CASSQDRDYNEQFF. The CDR3 DNA sequence: TGTGCCAGCAGCCAGGACAGGGATTACAATGAGCAGTTCTTC. The V call is TRBV7-9, the J call TRBJ2-1, with 8 nucleotides matching TRBD1. CDR3 length: 14 residues. After removal of 5 bases from V and 4 bases from J, the junction contained 4 bases not matched to a gene. Germline V lookup: CDR1 SEHNR, CDR2 FQNEAQ (reference sequence). The full variable domain, its missing parts supplied by reference TRBV7-9 and TRBJ2-1, is DTGVSQNPRHKITKRGQNVTFRCDPISEHNRLYWYRQTLGQGPEFLTYFQNEAQLEKSRLLSDRFSAERPKGSFSTLEIQRTEQGDSAMYLCASSQDRDYNEQFFGPGTRLTVL.

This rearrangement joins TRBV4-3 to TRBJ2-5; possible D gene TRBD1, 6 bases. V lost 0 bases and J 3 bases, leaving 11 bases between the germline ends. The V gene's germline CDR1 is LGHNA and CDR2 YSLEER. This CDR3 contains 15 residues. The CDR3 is CASSQDGDNEETQYF. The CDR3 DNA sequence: TGCGCCAGCAGCCAAGATGGGGACAATGAAGAGACCCAGTACTTC.

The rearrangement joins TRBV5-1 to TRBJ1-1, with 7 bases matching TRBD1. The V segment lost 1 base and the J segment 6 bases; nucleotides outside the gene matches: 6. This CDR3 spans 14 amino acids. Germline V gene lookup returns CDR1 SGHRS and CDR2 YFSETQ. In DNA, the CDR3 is TGCGCCAGCAGCTTGACAGGGGAAGGAGCTGAAGCTTTCTTT. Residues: CASSLTGEGAEAFF.

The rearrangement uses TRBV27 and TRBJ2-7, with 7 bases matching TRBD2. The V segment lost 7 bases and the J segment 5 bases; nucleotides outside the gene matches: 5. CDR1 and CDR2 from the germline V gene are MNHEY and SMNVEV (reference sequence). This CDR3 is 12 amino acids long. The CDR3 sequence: CASKGLSNEQYF. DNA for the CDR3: TGTGCCAGCAAGGGACTAAGTAACGAGCAGTACTTC.

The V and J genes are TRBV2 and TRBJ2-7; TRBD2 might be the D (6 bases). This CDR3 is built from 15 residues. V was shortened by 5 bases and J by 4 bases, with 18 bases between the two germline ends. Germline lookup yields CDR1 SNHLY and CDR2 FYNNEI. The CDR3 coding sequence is TGTGCCAGCAGTAATAGCGGAGAGACATATTACGAGCAGTACTTC. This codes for CASSNSGETYYEQYF.

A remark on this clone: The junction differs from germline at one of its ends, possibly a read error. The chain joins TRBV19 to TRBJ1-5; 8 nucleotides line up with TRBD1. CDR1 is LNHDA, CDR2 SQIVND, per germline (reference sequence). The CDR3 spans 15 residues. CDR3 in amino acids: CASSPWTGSSQPQHF. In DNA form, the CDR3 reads TGTGCCAGTAGTCCCTGGACAGGGAGCAGTCAGCCCCAGCATTTT. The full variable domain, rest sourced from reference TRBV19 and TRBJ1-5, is DGGITQSPKYLFRKEGQNVTLSCEQNLNHDAMYWYRQDPGQGLRLIYYSQIVNDFQKGDIAEGYSVSREKKESFPLTVTSAQKNPTAFYLCASSPWTGSSQPQHFGDGTRLSIL.

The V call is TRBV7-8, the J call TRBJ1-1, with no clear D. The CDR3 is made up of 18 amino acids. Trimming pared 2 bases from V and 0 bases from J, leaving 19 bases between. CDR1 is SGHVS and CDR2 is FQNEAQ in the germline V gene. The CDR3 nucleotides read TGTGCCAGCAGCTTATTTCCCCGGAACAGCCCTTTGAACACTGAAGCTTTCTTT. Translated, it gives CASSLFPRNSPLNTEAFF. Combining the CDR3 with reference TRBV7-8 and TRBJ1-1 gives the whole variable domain GAGVSQSPRYKVAKRGQDVALRCDPISGHVSLFWYQQALGQGPEFLTYFQNEAQLDKSGLPSDRFFAERPEGSVSTLKIQRTQQEDSAVYLCASSLFPRNSPLNTEAFFGQGTRLTVV.

CDR3 sequence: CASSLLGLAYEQYF. As DNA, the CDR3 is TGTGCCAGCAGTTTACTGGGACTAGCTTACGAGCAGTACTTC. V and J are TRBV27 and TRBJ2-7, with 9 bases identical to TRBD2. V trimming: 2 bases; J trimming: 4 bases; junction bases outside the gene matches: 3. This CDR3 comprises 14 residues. Per germline, CDR1 MNHEY and CDR2 SMNVEV (reference sequence).

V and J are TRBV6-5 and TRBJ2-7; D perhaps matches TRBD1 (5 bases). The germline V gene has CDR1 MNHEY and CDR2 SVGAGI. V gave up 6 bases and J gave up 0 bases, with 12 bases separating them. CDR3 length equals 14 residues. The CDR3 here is CASSSDSTSYEQYF. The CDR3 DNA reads TGTGCCAGCAGCTCTGACAGTACCTCCTACGAGCAGTACTTC.

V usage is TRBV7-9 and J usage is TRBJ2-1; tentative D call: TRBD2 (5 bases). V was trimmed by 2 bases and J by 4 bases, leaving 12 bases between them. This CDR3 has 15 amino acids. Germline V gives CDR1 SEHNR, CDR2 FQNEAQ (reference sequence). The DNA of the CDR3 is TGTGCCAGCAGCTTATCGGCGGGTTCGTACAATGAGCAGTTCTTC. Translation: CASSLSAGSYNEQFF.

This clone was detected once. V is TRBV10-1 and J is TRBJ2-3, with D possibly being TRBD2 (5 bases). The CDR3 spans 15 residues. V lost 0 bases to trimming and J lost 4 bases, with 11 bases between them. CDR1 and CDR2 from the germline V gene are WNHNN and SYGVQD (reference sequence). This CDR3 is CASSESSVNPDTQYF. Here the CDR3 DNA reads TGCGCCAGCAGTGAGTCTAGCGTAAATCCAGATACGCAGTATTTT.

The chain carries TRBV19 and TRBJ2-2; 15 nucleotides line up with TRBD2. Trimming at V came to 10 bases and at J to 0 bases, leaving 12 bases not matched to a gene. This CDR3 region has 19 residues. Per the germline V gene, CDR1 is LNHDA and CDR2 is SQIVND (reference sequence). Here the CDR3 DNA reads TGTGCCACCCCGGAAGGACTAGCGGGAGGGCCGTCGAACACCGGGGAGCTGTTTTTT. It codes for CATPEGLAGGPSNTGELFF.

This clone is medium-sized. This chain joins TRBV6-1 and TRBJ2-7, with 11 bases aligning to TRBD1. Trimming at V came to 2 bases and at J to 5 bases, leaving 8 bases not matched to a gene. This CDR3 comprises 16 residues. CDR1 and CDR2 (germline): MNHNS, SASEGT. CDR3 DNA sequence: TGTGCCAGCAGTGAATTGTCGGGACAGGGGGACGACGAGCAGTACTTC. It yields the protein CASSELSGQGDDEQYF.

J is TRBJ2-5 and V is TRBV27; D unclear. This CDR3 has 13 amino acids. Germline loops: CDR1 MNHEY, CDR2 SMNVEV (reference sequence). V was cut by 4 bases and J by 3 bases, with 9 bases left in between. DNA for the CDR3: TGTGCCAGCAGTTGGTTCGCAGAAGAGACCCAGTACTTC. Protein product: CASSWFAEETQYF.

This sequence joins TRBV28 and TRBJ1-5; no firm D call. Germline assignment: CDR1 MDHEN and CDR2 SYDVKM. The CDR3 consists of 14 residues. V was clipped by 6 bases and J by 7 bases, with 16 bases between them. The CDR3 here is CASRTLEGHQPQHF. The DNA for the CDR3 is TGTGCCAGCAGGACACTGGAAGGCCACCAGCCCCAGCATTTT.

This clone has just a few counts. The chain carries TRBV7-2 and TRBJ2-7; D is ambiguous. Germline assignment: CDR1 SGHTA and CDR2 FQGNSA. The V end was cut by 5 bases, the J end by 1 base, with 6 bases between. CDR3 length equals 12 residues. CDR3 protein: CASSTASYEQYF. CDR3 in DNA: TGTGCCAGCAGCACCGCGTCCTACGAGCAGTACTTC.

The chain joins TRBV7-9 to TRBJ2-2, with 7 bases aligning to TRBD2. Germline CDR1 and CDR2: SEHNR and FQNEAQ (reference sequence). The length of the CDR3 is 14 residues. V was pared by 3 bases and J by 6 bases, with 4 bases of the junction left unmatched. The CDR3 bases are TGTGCCAGCAGCTTTCAGCGGGGCCCCGGGGAGCTGTTTTTT. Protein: CASSFQRGPGELFF.

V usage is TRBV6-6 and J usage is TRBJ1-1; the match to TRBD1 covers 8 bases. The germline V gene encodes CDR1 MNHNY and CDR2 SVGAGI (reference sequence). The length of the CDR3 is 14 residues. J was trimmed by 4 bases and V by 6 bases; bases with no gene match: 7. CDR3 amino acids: CASSHLDRGTEAFF. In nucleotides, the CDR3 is TGTGCCAGCAGCCACCTCGACAGGGGCACTGAAGCTTTCTTT.

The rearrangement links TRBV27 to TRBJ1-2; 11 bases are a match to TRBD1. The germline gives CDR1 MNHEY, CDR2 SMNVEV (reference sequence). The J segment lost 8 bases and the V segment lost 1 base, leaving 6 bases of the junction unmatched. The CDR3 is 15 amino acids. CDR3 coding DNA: TGTGCCAGCAGTTTATTAGGACAGGGGGCGGACGGCTACACCTTC. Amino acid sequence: CASSLLGQGADGYTF.

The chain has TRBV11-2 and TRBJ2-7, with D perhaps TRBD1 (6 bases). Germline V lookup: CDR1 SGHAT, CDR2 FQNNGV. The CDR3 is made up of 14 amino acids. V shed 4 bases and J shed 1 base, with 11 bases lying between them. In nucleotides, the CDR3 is TGTGCCAGCAGCTCTTGGGACATTTCCTACGAGCAGTACTTC. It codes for CASSSWDISYEQYF.

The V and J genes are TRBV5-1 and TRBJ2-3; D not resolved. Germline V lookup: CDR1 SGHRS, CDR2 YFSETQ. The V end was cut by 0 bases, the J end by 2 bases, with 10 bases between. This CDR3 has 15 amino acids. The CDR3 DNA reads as TGCGCCAGCAGCTTGGGTCCAGGATACACAGATACGCAGTATTTT. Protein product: CASSLGPGYTDTQYF.